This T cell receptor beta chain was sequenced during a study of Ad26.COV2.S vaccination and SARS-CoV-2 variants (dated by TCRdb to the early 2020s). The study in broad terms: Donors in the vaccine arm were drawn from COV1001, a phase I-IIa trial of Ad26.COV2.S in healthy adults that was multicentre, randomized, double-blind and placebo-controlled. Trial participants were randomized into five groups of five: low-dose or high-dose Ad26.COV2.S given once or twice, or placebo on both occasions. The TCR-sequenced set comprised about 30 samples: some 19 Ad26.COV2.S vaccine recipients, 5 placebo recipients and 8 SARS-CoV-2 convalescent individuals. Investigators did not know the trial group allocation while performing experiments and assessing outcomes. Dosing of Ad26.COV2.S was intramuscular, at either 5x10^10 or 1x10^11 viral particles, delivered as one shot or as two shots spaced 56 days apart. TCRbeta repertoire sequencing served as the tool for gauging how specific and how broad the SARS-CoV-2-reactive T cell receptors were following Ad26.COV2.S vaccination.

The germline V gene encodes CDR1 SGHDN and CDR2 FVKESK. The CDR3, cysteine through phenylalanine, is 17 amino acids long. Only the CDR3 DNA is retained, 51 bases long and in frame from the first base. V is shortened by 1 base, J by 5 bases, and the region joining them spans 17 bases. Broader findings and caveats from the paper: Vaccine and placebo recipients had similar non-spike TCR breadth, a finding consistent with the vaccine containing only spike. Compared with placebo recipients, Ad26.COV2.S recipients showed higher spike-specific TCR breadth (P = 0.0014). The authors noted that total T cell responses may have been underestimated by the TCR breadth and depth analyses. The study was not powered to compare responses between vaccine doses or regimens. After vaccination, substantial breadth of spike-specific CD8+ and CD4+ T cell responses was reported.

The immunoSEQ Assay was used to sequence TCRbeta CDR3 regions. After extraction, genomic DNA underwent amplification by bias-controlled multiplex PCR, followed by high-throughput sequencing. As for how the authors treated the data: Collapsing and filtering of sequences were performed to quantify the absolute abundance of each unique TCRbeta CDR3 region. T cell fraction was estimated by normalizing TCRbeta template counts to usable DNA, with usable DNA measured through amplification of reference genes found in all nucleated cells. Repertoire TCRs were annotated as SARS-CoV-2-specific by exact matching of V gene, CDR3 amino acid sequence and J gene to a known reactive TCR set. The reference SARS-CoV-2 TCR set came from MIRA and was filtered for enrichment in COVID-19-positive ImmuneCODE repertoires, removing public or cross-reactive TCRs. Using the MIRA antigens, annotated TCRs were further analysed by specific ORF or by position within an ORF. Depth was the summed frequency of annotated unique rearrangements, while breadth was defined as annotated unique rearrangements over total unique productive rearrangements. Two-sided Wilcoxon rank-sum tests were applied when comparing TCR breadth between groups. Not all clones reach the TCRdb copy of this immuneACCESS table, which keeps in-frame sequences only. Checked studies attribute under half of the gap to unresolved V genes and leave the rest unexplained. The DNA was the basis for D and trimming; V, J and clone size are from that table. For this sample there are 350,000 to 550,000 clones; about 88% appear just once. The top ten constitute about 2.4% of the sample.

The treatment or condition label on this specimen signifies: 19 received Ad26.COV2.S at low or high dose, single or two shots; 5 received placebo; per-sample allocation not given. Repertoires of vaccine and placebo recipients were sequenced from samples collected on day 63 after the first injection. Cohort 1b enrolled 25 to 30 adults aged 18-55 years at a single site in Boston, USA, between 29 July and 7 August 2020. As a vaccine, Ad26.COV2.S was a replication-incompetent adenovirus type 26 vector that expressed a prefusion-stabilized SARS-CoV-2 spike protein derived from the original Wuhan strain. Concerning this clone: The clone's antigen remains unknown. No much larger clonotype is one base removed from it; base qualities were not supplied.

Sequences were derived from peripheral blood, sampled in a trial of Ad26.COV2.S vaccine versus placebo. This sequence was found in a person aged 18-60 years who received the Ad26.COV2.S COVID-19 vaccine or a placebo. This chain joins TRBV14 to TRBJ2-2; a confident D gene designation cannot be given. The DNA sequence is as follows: TGTGCCAGCAGCCAAGGAGTTGGTCCTAGAATAACCGGGGAGCTGTTTTTT. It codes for CASSQGVGPRITGELFF.